The T cell receptor beta chain described here comes from a study of TIL therapy for anti-PD-1-resistant metastatic lung cancer. Across the whole study: Progressing patients received lymphodepletion, expanded TIL infusion and IL-2. By whole-exome sequencing, median non-synonymous tumor mutation burden was approximately 1.4 mutations per megabase.

Overall study results and limits: Patients were highly selected, enriched for treatment-naive, never-smoker and oncogene-addicted cases.

The germline gives CDR1 MNHEY, CDR2 SMNVEV (reference sequence). This CDR3 spans 17 amino acids. V lost 5 bases to trimming and J lost 9 bases; unmatched junction nucleotides: 15. Points on this clone: Antigen specificity is unknown.

Specified time point: pre-treatment sample, taken before nivolumab and TIL therapy. Patients were adults with stage 4 NSCLC. Sequencing used immunoSEQ v3. Using immunoSEQ multiplex PCR, the repertoire was profiled, and TCRdb retains in-frame clones only, with some absent. The profile shows tens of thousands of clones, roughly two thirds of them singletons. The sequence was obtained from a person aged 25-85 years with non-small cell lung cancer. The specimen comprised blood, sampled at baseline. The rearrangement links TRBV27 to TRBJ2-1, with 11 bases identical to TRBD2. The DNA for the CDR3 is TGTGCCAGCAGTCTCACCCCGGGTAGCGGGAGGGCTGGTGAGCAGTTCTTC. Translating gives CASSLTPGSGRAGEQFF.